These 29 T cell receptor beta chains share one sample of origin, sequenced in a study of Graves' ophthalmopathy and Graves' hyperthyroidism. Amplification of the TCR beta CDR3 regions used RNA transcripts (as template). Second-round multiplex PCR came after a first-round RT-PCR that employed HTBI primers. TCRdb called the multiplex PCR reads again in MiXCR, with one record for every CDR3 protein. The table lists 200,000 to 250,000 distinct CDR3 sequences, around 42% of them singletons. The sequencing input was peripheral blood. The receptors were sampled from an adult man with Graves' ophthalmopathy.

This clonotype was detected a few times. The chain recombines TRBV29-1 with TRBJ2-7; D remains unclear. The CDR3 has 12 residues. Germline-derived CDR1 and CDR2 are SQVTM and ANQGSEA. The germline V and J ends were trimmed by 7 bases and 2 bases, with 12 bases remaining between them. CDR3 region: CSAADGTYEQYF. The CDR3 bases are TGCAGCGCCGCGGACGGCACCTACGAGCAGTACTTC.

In its sample, this clonotype was seen a few times. J is TRBJ2-5 and V is TRBV7-2; 8 positions match TRBD1. This CDR3 is built from 15 residues. V was pared by 5 bases and J by 4 bases, with 9 bases of the junction left unmatched. The V gene's germline CDR1 is SGHTA and CDR2 FQGNSA. CDR3 in amino acids: CASSATGGWGETQYF. The CDR3, as DNA: TGTGCCAGCAGCGCAACAGGGGGGTGGGGAGAGACCCAGTACTTC.

A few counts support this clonotype. J is TRBJ1-4 and V is TRBV2; D might be TRBD1 (6 bases). The CDR3 loop spans 15 amino acids. V was shortened by 5 bases and J by 6 bases, with 16 bases between the two germline ends. Germline CDR1 and CDR2: SNHLY and FYNNEI. Here the CDR3 DNA reads TGTGCCAGCAGTCTCAGGGGCGGGGGAGATGAAAAACTGTTTTTT. This codes for CASSLRGGGDEKLFF.

This clonotype has just a few counts. The chain combines TRBV29-1 with TRBJ2-7; TRBD1 aligns across 7 bases. The CDR3 contains 11 residues. CDR1 is SQVTM, CDR2 ANQGSEA, per germline. J lost 1 base, V lost 7 bases, and 1 base had no gene match. CDR3 in amino acids: CSGQGSYEQYF. The CDR3 bases are TGCAGCGGACAGGGATCCTACGAGCAGTACTTC.

This clonotype was seen a few times. The genes are TRBV7-2 and TRBJ2-7; D gene ambiguous. The germline V and J ends were trimmed by 1 base and 4 bases, with 11 bases remaining between them. The CDR3 covers 14 residues. Per the germline V gene, CDR1 is SGHTA and CDR2 is FQGNSA. This chain's CDR3 is CASSLVRDTYEQYF. The CDR3 region has the DNA TGTGCCAGCAGCTTAGTAAGGGATACGTACGAGCAGTACTTC.

This sequence joins TRBV10-1 and TRBJ2-7; TRBD1 might be the D (5 bases). This CDR3 has 14 amino acids. The V gene lost 0 bases and the J gene lost 3 bases, with 9 bases spanning the gap. CDR1 and CDR2 (germline): WNHNN, SYGVQD (reference sequence). The CDR3 region is CASSESAQGYEQYF. The CDR3 nucleotides are TGCGCCAGCAGTGAGTCGGCCCAGGGCTACGAGCAGTACTTC.

In its sample, this clonotype was seen a few times. V gene TRBV7-2 combines with J gene TRBJ1-6, with a tentative D call TRBD1 (5 bases). This CDR3 is built from 16 residues. Germline CDR1 SGHTA, CDR2 FQGNSA. Trimming left V 3 bases short and J 0 bases short, with 9 bases between. The CDR3 loop is CASSFGQVSYNSPLHF. The CDR3 nucleotides are TGTGCCAGCAGCTTCGGACAAGTCTCCTATAATTCACCCCTCCACTTT.

In its sample, this clonotype was seen many times. V usage is TRBV3-1 and J usage is TRBJ2-5; possible D gene TRBD2, 6 bases. This CDR3 region has 17 residues. CDR1 is LGHDT, CDR2 YNNKEL, per germline (reference sequence). Trimming took off 0 bases at V and 5 bases at J, with 19 bases between the two ends. The CDR3 sequence: CASSQENRLGVRETQYF. CDR3 bases: TGTGCCAGCAGCCAAGAGAATAGACTAGGAGTACGGGAGACCCAGTACTTC.

Here the CDR3 reads CASSPQARPGLGGYTF. The CDR3 region has the DNA TGTGCCAGTAGTCCTCAAGCCCGACCGGGATTGGGAGGCTACACCTTC. The J gene is TRBJ1-2, the V gene TRBV19; D unresolved. CDR1 and CDR2 from the germline V gene are LNHDA and SQIVND (reference sequence). The V end was cut by 5 bases, the J end by 8 bases, with 24 bases between. This CDR3 comprises 16 residues. Together with reference TRBV19 and TRBJ1-2, the CDR3 gives the full variable domain: DGGITQSPKYLFRKEGQNVTLSCEQNLNHDAMYWYRQDPGQGLRLIYYSQIVNDFQKGDIAEGYSVSREKKESFPLTVTSAQKNPTAFYLCASSPQARPGLGGYTFGSGTRLTVV.

This clonotype has a single count. The gene calls are TRBV6-5 and TRBJ1-2; D gene uncertain. This CDR3 has 14 residues. Trimming left V 6 bases short and J 6 bases short, with 17 bases between. Germline CDR1 reads MNHEY; CDR2 reads SVGAGI. CDR3 amino acids: CASSLRRIEDGYTF. CDR3 nucleotides: TGTGCCAGCAGCCTCCGGAGGATTGAAGATGGCTACACCTTC.

Only a few counts were recorded for this clonotype. This rearrangement joins TRBV7-9 to TRBJ2-5; 12 nucleotides line up with TRBD1. CDR1 SEHNR and CDR2 FQNEAQ come from the germline V gene (reference sequence). V was clipped by 3 bases and J by 5 bases; unmatched bases: 4. This CDR3 comprises 15 residues. The CDR3 DNA sequence: TGTGCCAGCAGCTTCCGGGACAGGGGGCGGGAGACCCAGTACTTC. Its protein is CASSFRDRGRETQYF.

The V call is TRBV20-1, the J call TRBJ2-7; tentatively, D is TRBD2 (5 bases). The V end was cut by 3 bases, the J end by 0 bases, with 12 bases between. The CDR3 contains 14 residues. Germline V gene data show CDR1 as DFQATT and CDR2 as SNEGSKA (reference sequence). CDR3 amino acids: CSASGWESSYEQYF. The CDR3 DNA reads TGCAGTGCTAGCGGGTGGGAGAGCTCCTACGAGCAGTACTTC.

This clonotype has a count of ten or more. V usage is TRBV28 and J usage is TRBJ2-5; D tentatively reads TRBD1 or TRBD2 (6 bases each). The V and J ends lost 4 bases and 9 bases respectively, with 15 bases between them. The germline CDR1 and CDR2 sequences are MDHEN and SYDVKM. This CDR3 has 13 amino acids. CDR3 nucleotides: TGTGCCAGCAGTTCTCAACCGGGGGCCTCCCAGTACTTC. Encoded protein: CASSSQPGASQYF. Based on the CDR3 plus reference TRBV28 and TRBJ2-5, the full variable domain is DVKVTQSSRYLVKRTGEKVFLECVQDMDHENMFWYRQDPGLGLRLIYFSYDVKMKEKGDIPEGYSVSREKKERFSLILESASTNQTSMYLCASSSQPGASQYFGPGTRLLVL.

The chain joins TRBV4-2 to TRBJ1-2; weak D call: TRBD1 (5 bases). Trimming left V 4 bases short and J 5 bases short, with 20 bases between. Germline loops: CDR1 LGHNA, CDR2 YNFKEQ. The CDR3 extends over 16 amino acids. Written as DNA, the CDR3 is TGTGCCAGCAGCCCAAAAATTGGGGGTGAGGGGTATGGCTACACCTTC. It codes for CASSPKIGGEGYGYTF.

The gene calls are TRBV12-3 or TRBV12-4 and TRBJ2-7, with TRBD1 matching over 9 bases. CDR3 size: 13 residues. CDR3 bases: TGTGCTAGTGGATGGACAGGGGCCTACGAGCAGTACTTC. This encodes CASGWTGAYEQYF.

This clonotype was counted ten times or more. This chain connects TRBV7-9 to TRBJ2-7; tentatively, D is TRBD1 (6 bases). V was trimmed by 4 bases and J by 7 bases, leaving 14 bases between them. Germline V gene lookup returns CDR1 SEHNR and CDR2 FQNEAQ (reference sequence). The CDR3 is 13 amino acids. CDR3 in amino acids: CASSYDSGTEQYF. CDR3 sequence (DNA): TGTGCCAGCAGCTACGACTCTGGGACAGAGCAGTACTTC.

This clonotype was counted a few times. The chain has TRBV5-1 and TRBJ2-7, with TRBD2 matching over 12 bases. Trimming removed 1 base from V and 0 bases from J; junction bases left unmatched: 11. CDR1 and CDR2 from the germline V gene are SGHRS and YFSETQ. This CDR3 comprises 19 residues. The CDR3 nucleotides read TGCGCCAGCAGCTTGCAGTCTAGCGGGGGGGCGGTCGACTCCTACGAGCAGTACTTC. As protein: CASSLQSSGGAVDSYEQYF.

This clonotype appeared many times. The chain recombines TRBV7-8 with TRBJ2-5; D unclear. Trimming took 2 bases from V and 5 from J, leaving 6 bases between them. The CDR3 extends over 12 amino acids. Germline CDR1 SGHVS, CDR2 FQNEAQ. The CDR3 loop is CASSLKPETQYF. CDR3 nucleotide sequence: TGTGCCAGCAGCTTAAAGCCGGAGACCCAGTACTTC.

The rearrangement uses TRBV7-9 and TRBJ1-1; 12 bases align to TRBD1. From germline, CDR1 is SEHNR and CDR2 FQNEAQ (reference sequence). Trimming cost V 5 bases and J 4 bases; bases outside gene matches: 5. The CDR3 sequence is 15 residues long. The CDR3 nucleotides read TGTGCCAGCAGCCGGGACAGGGGGCGAGTCACTGAAGCTTTCTTT. It translates to CASSRDRGRVTEAFF.

This clonotype has only a few counts. The V call is TRBV5-1, the J call TRBJ1-3; TRBD1 aligns across 7 bases. Germline V CDR1 and CDR2: SGHRS, YFSETQ. The CDR3 loop spans 15 amino acids. The V and J ends lost 2 bases and 6 bases, in that order; junction bases with no gene match: 8. CDR3 amino acids: CASSFGDRVANTIYF. CDR3 coding DNA: TGCGCCAGCAGCTTTGGAGACAGGGTGGCAAACACCATATATTTT.

This clonotype has more than one count but fewer than ten. The chain employs TRBV7-2 and TRBJ2-5; 13 positions match TRBD2. CDR3 length equals 16 residues. Germline values: CDR1 SGHTA, CDR2 FQGNSA. With V trimmed by 5 bases and J by 2 bases, 5 bases remained unmatched. The CDR3 sequence: CASSIRLAGGQETQYF. CDR3 nucleotide sequence: TGTGCCAGCAGCATTCGACTAGCGGGGGGACAAGAGACCCAGTACTTC.

As concerns this clonotype: One end of the junction is discordant with germline, which a read error may explain. The CDR3 reads CVSSRDRGTRNTIYF. The CDR3 DNA follows: TGTGTCAGCAGTCGGGACAGGGGCACCAGAAACACCATATATTTT. V usage is TRBV2 and J usage is TRBJ1-3, with 10 bases that match TRBD1. From germline, CDR1 is SNHLY and CDR2 FYNNEI. The CDR3 is 15 amino acids.

CDR3: CASSFLRKETQYF. The CDR3 coding sequence is TGTGCCAGCAGTTTTTTGCGGAAAGAGACCCAGTACTTC. The chain links TRBV12-3 or TRBV12-4 to TRBJ2-5; D gene ambiguous. The V gene lost 3 bases and the J gene lost 3 bases, with 8 bases spanning the gap. The CDR3 covers 13 residues.

In the case of this clonotype: A much larger clone differs from this one at a single base, so this may be a read error. The chain carries TRBV2 and TRBJ1-6; a weak D match, TRBD1 (6 bases). The CDR3 runs to 14 residues. Germline CDR1 SNHLY, CDR2 FYNNEI. CDR3 sequence (DNA): TGTGTCAGCAGTGCCGGGACACGCGGTTCACCCCTCCACTTT. It specifies CVSSAGTRGSPLHF.

The chain has TRBV12-3 or TRBV12-4 and TRBJ1-2; D remains ambiguous. Deletions cut 1 base from V and 8 bases from J, with 8 bases between. This CDR3 spans 12 amino acids. As DNA, the CDR3 is TGTGCCAGCAGTTTAGTAACTAACGGCTACACCTTC. Translated, it gives CASSLVTNGYTF.

The chain joins TRBV4-2 to TRBJ2-2; 11 positions match TRBD2. V lost 3 bases and J lost 1; bases outside the gene matches: 1. This CDR3 has 16 amino acids. From germline, CDR1 is LGHNA and CDR2 YNFKEQ. In DNA form, the CDR3 reads TGTGCCAGCAGCCAGGGACTAGCGGTGAACACCGGGGAGCTGTTTTTT. Amino acids: CASSQGLAVNTGELFF.

The rearrangement uses TRBV7-3 and TRBJ1-1; 7 nucleotides align to TRBD1. CDR1 SGHTA and CDR2 FQGTGA come from the germline V gene. The V gene end was trimmed by 5 bases and the J gene end by 7 bases; junction bases not matched to a gene: 13. CDR3 size: 15 residues. CDR3 in DNA: TGTGCCAGCAGCCTCGGGACAGTGGAGACCGATGAAGCTTTCTTT. Residues: CASSLGTVETDEAFF.

Only a few counts were recorded for this clonotype. This sequence joins TRBV9 and TRBJ1-1; perhaps TRBD1 as D (5 bases). This CDR3 is 15 amino acids long. Germline V gives CDR1 SGDLS, CDR2 YYNGEE. Trimming shortened V by 1 base and J by 1 base, and 11 bases separated the two germline ends. The chain's CDR3 is CASSVWGDPNTEAFF. Here the CDR3 DNA reads TGTGCCAGCAGCGTATGGGGGGACCCGAACACTGAAGCTTTCTTT.

This clonotype was seen a few times. The chain has TRBV19 and TRBJ1-1; D uncertain. Trimming left V 7 bases short and J 3 bases short, with 9 bases between. Germline V gene sequence: CDR1 LNHDA, CDR2 SQIVND (reference sequence). The CDR3 covers 12 residues. The CDR3 here is CASIGSDTEAFF. Here the CDR3 DNA reads TGTGCCAGTATCGGGTCGGACACTGAAGCTTTCTTT.